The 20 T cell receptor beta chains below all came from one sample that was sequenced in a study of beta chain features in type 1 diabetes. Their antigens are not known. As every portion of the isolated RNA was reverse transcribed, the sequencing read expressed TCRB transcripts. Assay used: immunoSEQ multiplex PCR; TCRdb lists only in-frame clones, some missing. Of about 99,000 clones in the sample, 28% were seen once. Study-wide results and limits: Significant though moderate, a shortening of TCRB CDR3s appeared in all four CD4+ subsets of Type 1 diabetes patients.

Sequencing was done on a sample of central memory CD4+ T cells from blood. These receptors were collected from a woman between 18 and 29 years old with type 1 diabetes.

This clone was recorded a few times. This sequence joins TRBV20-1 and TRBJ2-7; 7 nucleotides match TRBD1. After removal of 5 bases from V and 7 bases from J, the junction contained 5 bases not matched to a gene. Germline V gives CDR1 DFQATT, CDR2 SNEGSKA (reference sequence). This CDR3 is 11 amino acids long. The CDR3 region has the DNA TGCAGTGCTGGGACAGCCCAGGAGCAGTACTTC. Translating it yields CSAGTAQEQYF.

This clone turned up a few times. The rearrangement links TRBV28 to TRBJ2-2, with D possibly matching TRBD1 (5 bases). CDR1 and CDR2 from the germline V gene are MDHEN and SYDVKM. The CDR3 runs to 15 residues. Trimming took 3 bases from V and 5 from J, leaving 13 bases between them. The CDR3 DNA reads TGTGCCAGCAGTTTTTCCAGGGTTGGTACCGGGGAGCTGTTTTTT. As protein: CASSFSRVGTGELFF.

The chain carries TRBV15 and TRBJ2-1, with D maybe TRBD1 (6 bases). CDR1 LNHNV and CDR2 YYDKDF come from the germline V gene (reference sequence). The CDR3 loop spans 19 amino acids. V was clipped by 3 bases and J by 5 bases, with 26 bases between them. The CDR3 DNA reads TGTGCCACCAGCAGTCCCCCAGGCACAGGGAAATTGGGGAACAATGAGCAGTTCTTC. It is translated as CATSSPPGTGKLGNNEQFF.

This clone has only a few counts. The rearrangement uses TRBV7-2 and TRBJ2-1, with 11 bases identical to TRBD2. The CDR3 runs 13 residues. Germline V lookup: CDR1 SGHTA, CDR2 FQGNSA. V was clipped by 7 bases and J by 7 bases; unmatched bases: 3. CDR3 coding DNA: TGTGCCAGCACCCGGACTAGCGGGAATGAGCAGTTCTTC. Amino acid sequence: CASTRTSGNEQFF.

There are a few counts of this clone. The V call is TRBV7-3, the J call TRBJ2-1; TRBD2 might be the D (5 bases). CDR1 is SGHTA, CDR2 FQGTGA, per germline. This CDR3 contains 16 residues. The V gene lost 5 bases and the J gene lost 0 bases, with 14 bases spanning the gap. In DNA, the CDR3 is TGTGCCAGCAGCCTAAAAGCGGTGAGCTCCTACAATGAGCAGTTCTTC. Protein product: CASSLKAVSSYNEQFF.

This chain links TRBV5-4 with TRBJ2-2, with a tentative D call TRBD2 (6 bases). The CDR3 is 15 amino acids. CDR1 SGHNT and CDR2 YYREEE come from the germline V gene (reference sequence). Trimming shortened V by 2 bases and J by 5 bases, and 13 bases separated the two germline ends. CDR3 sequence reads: CASSLGLATTGELFF. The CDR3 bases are TGTGCCAGCAGCTTAGGGCTAGCGACTACCGGGGAGCTGTTTTTT.

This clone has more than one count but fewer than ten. The CDR3 nucleotides read TGCGCCAGCAGCTTGGGCGGGACTCCCTCCAACTATGGCTACACCTTC. It translates to CASSLGGTPSNYGYTF. The chain joins TRBV5-1 to TRBJ1-2, with D maybe TRBD1 (5 bases). Germline V gene sequence: CDR1 SGHRS, CDR2 YFSETQ. The V gene lost 0 bases and the J gene lost 2 bases, with 14 bases spanning the gap. The CDR3 is 16 residues long.

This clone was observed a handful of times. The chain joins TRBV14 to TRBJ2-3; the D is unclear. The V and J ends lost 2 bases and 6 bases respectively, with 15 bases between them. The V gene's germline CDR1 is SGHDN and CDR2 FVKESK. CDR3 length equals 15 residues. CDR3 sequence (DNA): TGTGCCAGCAGCCAAACCGACCCGGTGCGGGATACGCAGTATTTT. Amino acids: CASSQTDPVRDTQYF.

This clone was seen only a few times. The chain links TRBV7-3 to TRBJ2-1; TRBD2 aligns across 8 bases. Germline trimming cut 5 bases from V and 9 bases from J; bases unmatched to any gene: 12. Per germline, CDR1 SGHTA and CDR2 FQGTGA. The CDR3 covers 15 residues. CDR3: CASSPGGAGAGEQFF. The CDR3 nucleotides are TGTGCCAGCAGCCCCGGGGGAGCGGGAGCTGGTGAGCAGTTCTTC.

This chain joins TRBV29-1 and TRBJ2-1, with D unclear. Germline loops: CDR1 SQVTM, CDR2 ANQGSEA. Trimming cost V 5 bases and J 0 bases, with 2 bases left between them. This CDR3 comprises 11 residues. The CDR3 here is CSVHSYNEQFF. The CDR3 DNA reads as TGCAGCGTTCACTCCTACAATGAGCAGTTCTTC.

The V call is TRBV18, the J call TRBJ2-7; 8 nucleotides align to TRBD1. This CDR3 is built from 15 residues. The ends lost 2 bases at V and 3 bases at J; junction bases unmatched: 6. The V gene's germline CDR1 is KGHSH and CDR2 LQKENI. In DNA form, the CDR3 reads TGTGCCAGCTCACCAGCAGGGGGCGAAGGCTACGAGCAGTACTTC. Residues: CASSPAGGEGYEQYF.

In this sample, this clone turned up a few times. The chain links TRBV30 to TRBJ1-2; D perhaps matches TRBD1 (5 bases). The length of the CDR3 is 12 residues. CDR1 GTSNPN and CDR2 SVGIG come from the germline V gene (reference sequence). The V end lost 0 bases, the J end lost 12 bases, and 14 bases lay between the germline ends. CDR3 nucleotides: TGTGCCTGGAGTGTAAGCGGGGCCGCTAACACCTTC. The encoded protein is CAWSVSGAANTF.

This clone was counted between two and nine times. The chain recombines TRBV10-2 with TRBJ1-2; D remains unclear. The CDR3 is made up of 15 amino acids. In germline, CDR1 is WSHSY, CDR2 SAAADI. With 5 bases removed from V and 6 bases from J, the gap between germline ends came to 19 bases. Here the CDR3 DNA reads TGCGCCAGCAGTCCCCCGCGGGGTGTGTCGGATGGCTACACCTTC. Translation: CASSPPRGVSDGYTF.

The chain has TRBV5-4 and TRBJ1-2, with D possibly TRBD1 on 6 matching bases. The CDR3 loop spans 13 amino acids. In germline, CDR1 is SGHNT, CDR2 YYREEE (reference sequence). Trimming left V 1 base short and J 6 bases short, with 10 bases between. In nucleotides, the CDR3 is TGTGCCAGCAGCTTGTTCACAGGGAATGGCTACACCTTC. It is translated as CASSLFTGNGYTF.

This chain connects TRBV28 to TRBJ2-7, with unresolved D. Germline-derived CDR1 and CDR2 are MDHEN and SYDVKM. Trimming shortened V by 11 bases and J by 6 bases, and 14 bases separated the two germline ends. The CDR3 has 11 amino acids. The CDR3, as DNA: TGTGCCTCCGATGGCAACCGCGAGCAGTACTTC. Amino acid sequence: CASDGNREQYF.

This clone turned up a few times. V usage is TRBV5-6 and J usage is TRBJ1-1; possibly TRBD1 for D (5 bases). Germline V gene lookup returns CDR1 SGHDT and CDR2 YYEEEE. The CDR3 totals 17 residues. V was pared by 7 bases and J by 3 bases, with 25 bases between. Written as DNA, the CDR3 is TGTGCCAGCTTCCCATACAGGAGTTCTGGAAGAGACACTGAAGCTTTCTTT. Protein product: CASFPYRSSGRDTEAFF.

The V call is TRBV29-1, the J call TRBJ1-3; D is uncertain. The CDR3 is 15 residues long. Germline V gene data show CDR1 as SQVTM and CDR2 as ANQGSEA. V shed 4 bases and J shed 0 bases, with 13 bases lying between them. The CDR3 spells CSVARTDLSGNTIYF. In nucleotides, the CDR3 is TGCAGCGTTGCCCGAACAGACCTCTCTGGAAACACCATATATTTT.

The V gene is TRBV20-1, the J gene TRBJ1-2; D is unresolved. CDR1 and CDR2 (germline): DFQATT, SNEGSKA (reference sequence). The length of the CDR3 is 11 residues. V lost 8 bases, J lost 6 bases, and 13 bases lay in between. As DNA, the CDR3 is TGCAGTCCCTCGGGTGAGGATGGCTACACCTTC. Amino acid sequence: CSPSGEDGYTF.

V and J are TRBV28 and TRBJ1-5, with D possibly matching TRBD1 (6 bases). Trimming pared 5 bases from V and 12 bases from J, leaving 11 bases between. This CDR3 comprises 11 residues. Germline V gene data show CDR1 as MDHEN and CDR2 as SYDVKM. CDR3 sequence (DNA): TGTGCCAGCAGTACACGACAGGTCCAGCATTTT. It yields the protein CASSTRQVQHF.

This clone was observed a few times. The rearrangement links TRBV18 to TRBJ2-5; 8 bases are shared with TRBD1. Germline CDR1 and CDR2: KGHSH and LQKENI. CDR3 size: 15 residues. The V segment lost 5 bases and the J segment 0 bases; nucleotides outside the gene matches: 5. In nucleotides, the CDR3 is TGTGCCAGCTCAGGACAGGGATCGTACCAAGAGACCCAGTACTTC. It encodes CASSGQGSYQETQYF.